The subject of this entry is one T cell receptor (beta chain). The target antigen is unknown. By phenotype, naive CD8+ T cells were CD45RO-CCR7+CD27+CD95-. This CDR3 comprises 16 residues. Germline-derived CDR1 and CDR2 are SGHDN and FVKESK. This sample is drawn from a study of CXCR3-negative and CXCR3-positive naive CD8 T cells. General study findings and limits: Partially decreased CXCR3 expression was recorded after cryopreservation, and fresh PBMCs were used in most assays. Comparably high diversity marked both naive subsets, whereas memory CD8+ cells had much lower diversity.

The authors prepared UMI-labeled TRB cDNA libraries by 5' RACE. Each CDR3 protein gets one entry in TCRdb, which reprocessed the 5' RACE reads and gives no DNA. Its table records around 96,000 distinct CDR3 sequences. The origin of this receptor is a human donor in good health. Some clones in this sample may be carry-over from other donors' samples. The source material was naive CXCR3- CD8+ T cells from blood. Subset reported: CD45RO-CCR7+CD27+CD95- naive CD8+ T cells lacking CXCR3 (TNR3-). The chain recombines TRBV14 with TRBJ1-1; TCRdb indicates TRBD1, and absent DNA this call remains unverified. The CDR3: CASSQDAYRMNTEAFF.